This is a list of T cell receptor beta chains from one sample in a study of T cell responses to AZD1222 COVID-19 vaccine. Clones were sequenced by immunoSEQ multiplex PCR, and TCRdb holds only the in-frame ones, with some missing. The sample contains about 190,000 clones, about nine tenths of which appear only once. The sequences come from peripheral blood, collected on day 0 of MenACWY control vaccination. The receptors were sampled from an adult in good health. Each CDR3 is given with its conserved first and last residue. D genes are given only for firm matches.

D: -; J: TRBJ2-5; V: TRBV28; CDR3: CASRTGGVETQYF
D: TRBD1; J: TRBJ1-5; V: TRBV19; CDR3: CASRLDRASNQPQHF
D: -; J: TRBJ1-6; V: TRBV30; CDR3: CAWSVRTPKGSPLHF
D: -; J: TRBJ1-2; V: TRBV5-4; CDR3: CASRAKGDNYGYTF
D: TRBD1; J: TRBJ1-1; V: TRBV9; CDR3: CASSVYDRGIDTEAFF
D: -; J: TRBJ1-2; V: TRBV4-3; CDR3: CASSQERQGYGYTF
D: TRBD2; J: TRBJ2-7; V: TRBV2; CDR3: CASSEPLAGGRDEQYF
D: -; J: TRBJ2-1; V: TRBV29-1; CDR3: CSVEGGTGHYNEQFF
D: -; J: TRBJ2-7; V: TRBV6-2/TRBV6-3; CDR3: CASSYVVPPNEQYF
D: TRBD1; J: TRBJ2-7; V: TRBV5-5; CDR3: CASSLGDRDEQYF
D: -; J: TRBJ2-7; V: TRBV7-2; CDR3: CASTNREGSSYEQYF
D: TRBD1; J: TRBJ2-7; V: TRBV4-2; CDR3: CASSQEGGDYYEQYF
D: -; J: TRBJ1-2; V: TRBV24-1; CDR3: CATSDSGPGYYGYTF
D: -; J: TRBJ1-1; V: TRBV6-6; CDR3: CASSQGGPEAFF
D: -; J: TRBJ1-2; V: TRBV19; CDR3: CASSIRGPLHYGYTF
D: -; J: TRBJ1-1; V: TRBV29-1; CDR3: CSAAVGGERTEAFF
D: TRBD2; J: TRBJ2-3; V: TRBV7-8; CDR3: CASSPLAGFPDTQYF
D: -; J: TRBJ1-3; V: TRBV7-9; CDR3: CASSLEGSGNTIYF
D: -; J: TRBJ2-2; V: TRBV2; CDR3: CASSGQSNTGELFF
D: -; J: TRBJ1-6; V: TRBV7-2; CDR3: CASSSQLGGNSPLHF
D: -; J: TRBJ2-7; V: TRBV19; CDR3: CASSANEQGYEQYF
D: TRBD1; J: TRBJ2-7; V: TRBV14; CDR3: CASSQEGTGRHEQYF
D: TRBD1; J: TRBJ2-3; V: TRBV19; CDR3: CASSTGQGADTQYF
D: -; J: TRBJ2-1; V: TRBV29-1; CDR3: CSAGLGANEQFF
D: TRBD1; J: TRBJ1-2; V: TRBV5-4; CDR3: CASSSYQGVSGYTF
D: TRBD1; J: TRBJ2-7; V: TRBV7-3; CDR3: CASSLGQGASEQYF
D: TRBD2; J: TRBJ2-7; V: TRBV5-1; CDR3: CASSRGAGAYEQYF
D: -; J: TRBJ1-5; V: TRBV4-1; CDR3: CASSPSGPNSNQPQHF
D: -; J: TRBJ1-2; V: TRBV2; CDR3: CASVSGQTNYGYTF
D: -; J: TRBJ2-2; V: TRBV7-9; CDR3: CASRSLGGGNGELFF
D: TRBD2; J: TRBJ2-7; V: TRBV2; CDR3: CASKTSGGPSHEQYF
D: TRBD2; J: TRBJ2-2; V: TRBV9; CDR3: CASSVSGGGNTGELFF